This TCR beta chain was sequenced in a study of CD8+CD57+ T cells in acquired aplastic anemia. Study at large: Quantities of DNA derived from sorted CD4+ and CD8+ cells averaged 3.2 ug.

Study findings and constraints: The CD8+ Simpson's diversity of patients and controls was not significantly different. It was found that 25 to 35 CD8+ CDR3 sequences were shared between patients and controls.

Genomic DNA was employed as the template in profiling TCR beta VDJ and CDR3. In TCRdb, the reads were re-called with MiXCR into one record per CDR3 protein. The sample comprises fewer than 250,000 distinct CDR3 sequences, approximately 52% of which are singletons, and about 17% rests with the top ten. Points on this clonotype: Antigen specificity is unknown.

With 4 bases clipped from V and 0 bases from J, the junction kept 4 bases outside the gene matches. Per germline, CDR1 SGHTA and CDR2 FQGNSA. The CDR3 contains 16 residues. Sequenced input: sorted CD4+, CD8+, or CD8+CD57+ T cells (not recorded which) from PBMCs. J is TRBJ1-1 and V is TRBV7-2, with 11 positions matching TRBD1. This clonotype was obtained from a human donor in good health, serving as a control. This CDR3 is CASSSGQGGVNTEAFF. The CDR3 DNA follows: TGTGCCAGCAGCTCGGGACAGGGGGGCGTGAACACTGAAGCTTTCTTT.